The 23 T cell receptor beta chains given below trace back to one sample, sequenced in a study of tumor-infiltrating lymphocytes in primary liver carcinoma. RNA was extracted from whole blood without cell sorting, alongside germline DNA. A constant-region primer primed TCR beta cDNA synthesis from roughly 500 ng of total RNA. Each TCR beta library was derived from three nested multiplex PCR rounds that employed slightly modified ARM-PCR. It was with TRBV1-TRBV30 forward primers and a C-beta reverse primer that the first two PCR rounds were run, at roughly 10 cycles each. TCRdb re-called the multiplex PCR reads through MiXCR, storing one row per CDR3 protein. In the table there are fewer than 350,000 distinct CDR3 sequences, 65% of which are singletons. The sequenced material came from peripheral blood. The receptors here all came from a man aged 40-55 years with primary liver carcinoma and hepatitis B virus infection.

The sample holds many counts of this clonotype. The genes are TRBV6-1 and TRBJ2-1; TRBD2 aligns across 12 bases. The CDR3 covers 19 residues. V gave up 8 bases and J gave up 1 base; unmatched junction bases: 15. Germline CDR1 reads MNHNS; CDR2 reads SASEGT. The CDR3 spells CASSKEGLAGGKSYNEQFF. The CDR3 DNA reads as TGTGCCAGCTCCAAAGAGGGACTAGCGGGCGGCAAATCCTACAATGAGCAGTTCTTC.

This clonotype occurred many times. The rearrangement links TRBV6-1 to TRBJ2-4; TRBD2 is a possible D gene (6 bases). Germline-derived CDR1 and CDR2 are MNHNS and SASEGT. The ends were cut back, 7 bases at V and 11 bases at J, with 12 bases in the middle. The CDR3 length is 11 residues. The CDR3 spells CASTRRDFQYF. CDR3 bases: TGTGCCAGCACCCGCCGGGACTTTCAGTACTTC.

The table lists this clonotype with a count of one. The chain carries TRBV11-2 and TRBJ2-1, with 11 bases that match TRBD2. The CDR3 runs to 19 residues. V lost 2 bases to trimming and J lost 10 bases; unmatched junction nucleotides: 19. From germline, CDR1 is SGHAT and CDR2 FQNNGV. The CDR3 loop reads CASSLMGTWIAGGRGEQFF. For the CDR3, the DNA is TGTGCCAGCAGCTTAATGGGGACATGGATAGCGGGAGGGCGTGGCGAGCAGTTCTTC.

Worth noting for this clonotype: This may be a read error: a much more frequent sequence differs by one nucleotide. The V gene is TRBV6-5, the J gene TRBJ1-2; D not resolved. Between the trimmed V and J ends, which lost 6 bases and 2 bases, there was a span of 10 bases. Per germline, CDR1 MNHEY and CDR2 SVGAGI. This CDR3 spans 13 amino acids. The CDR3 DNA reads as TGTGCCAGCAGAGAGGACTGCAACTATGGCTACACCTTC. It codes for CASREDCNYGYTF.

This clonotype was recorded at least ten times. The J gene is TRBJ2-3, the V gene TRBV6-6; D call uncertain. CDR3 size: 15 residues. Germline CDR1 MNHNY, CDR2 SVGAGI (reference sequence). V lost 2 bases to trimming and J lost 0 bases, with 9 bases between them. The CDR3 reads CASSYTHTSTDTQYF. CDR3 in DNA: TGTGCCAGCAGTTACACACACACAAGCACAGATACGCAGTATTTT.

A note on this clonotype: The CDR3 does not end in the conserved phenylalanine or tryptophan, so this is likely a read error. This chain uses TRBV11-2 with TRBJ2-1; TRBD2 agrees at 9 bases. Germline-derived CDR1 and CDR2 are SGHAT and FQNNGV. This CDR3 spans 16 amino acids. The CDR3: CASSSVAGDYGNEQFL. CDR3 coding DNA: TGTGCCAGCAGCTCCGTAGCGGGAGATTATGGCAATGAACAGTTCCTC.

This clonotype was counted a single time. A read error is possible here, since a much larger clone lies one base away. The chain couples TRBV6-5 to TRBJ2-7; a possible D gene is TRBD1 (8 bases). This CDR3 has 15 amino acids. Trimming took 6 bases from V and 3 from J, leaving 18 bases between them. Germline CDR1 reads MNHEY; CDR2 reads SVGAGI. The CDR3 nucleotides are TGTGCCAGCAGGACAGGGGTCAGCGGGAACTACGAGCAGTACTTC. Translation: CASRTGVSGNYEQYF.

The chain joins TRBV11-2 to TRBJ2-4, with 10 bases aligning to TRBD2. Germline lookup yields CDR1 SGHAT and CDR2 FQNNGV. The J segment lost 7 bases and the V segment lost 6 bases, leaving 12 bases of the junction unmatched. CDR3 length: 16 residues. The CDR3 loop reads CASSLNSGRNENIQYF. The CDR3 nucleotides read TGTGCCAGCAGTCTAAATAGCGGGAGGAATGAGAACATTCAGTACTTC. The full variable domain, its missing parts supplied by reference TRBV11-2 and TRBJ2-4, is EAGVAQSPRYKIIEKRQSVAFWCNPISGHATLYWYQQILGQGPKLLIQFQNNGVVDDSQLPKDRFSAERLKGVDSTLKIQPAKLEDSAVYLCASSLNSGRNENIQYFGAGTRLSVL.

This clonotype occurred many times. The gene calls are TRBV6-5 and TRBJ2-2, with TRBD1 matching over 7 bases. V was pared by 5 bases and J by 1 base, with 10 bases of the junction left unmatched. CDR3 length equals 17 residues. Germline V gives CDR1 MNHEY, CDR2 SVGAGI. DNA of the CDR3: TGTGCCAGCAGTCCGGAGTCCGGACAGGTGAACACCGGGGAGCTGTTTTTT. It is translated as CASSPESGQVNTGELFF.

The sample holds many counts of this clonotype. The J gene is TRBJ2-2, the V gene TRBV10-3, with TRBD2 identical over 7 bases. The CDR3 extends over 14 amino acids. Looked up from germline, CDR1 is ENHRY and CDR2 is SYGVKD. Trimming cost V 4 bases and J 6 bases; bases outside gene matches: 5. The DNA of the CDR3 is TGTGCCATCAGTGGTAACGGGGGGTCCGGGGAGCTGTTTTTT. This codes for CAISGNGGSGELFF.

This chain joins TRBV11-2 and TRBJ2-1, with D possibly TRBD1 on 6 matching bases. The germline V gene has CDR1 SGHAT and CDR2 FQNNGV. Trimming cost V 5 bases and J 15 bases, with 20 bases left between them. The CDR3 runs to 13 residues. The DNA for the CDR3 is TGTGCCAGCAGCCTTAGGACTGGGGGCGAGTCGTTCTTC. Amino acid sequence: CASSLRTGGESFF.

This clonotype was found many times. The J gene is TRBJ2-7, the V gene TRBV12-3 or TRBV12-4, with a tentative D call TRBD2 (6 bases). V dropped 3 bases and J dropped 7 bases, with 10 bases sitting between them. The CDR3 is 12 residues long. The CDR3, as DNA: TGTGCCAGCAGTTTTTTACGGGGGGAGCAGTACTTC. This sequence encodes CASSFLRGEQYF.

Worth noting for this clonotype: A much more abundant neighbour one base away suggests this may be a read error. V is TRBV6-5 and J is TRBJ2-5; 8 bases align to TRBD1. The CDR3 covers 14 residues. Germline values: CDR1 MNHEY, CDR2 SVGAGI. The CDR3, as DNA: TGTGCCAGCAGGTATTCCGGGACAGGTTGGACCCACTACTTC. Amino acid sequence: CASRYSGTGWTHYF.

V gene TRBV6-6 combines with J gene TRBJ2-1, with D perhaps assigned TRBD1 or TRBD2 (5 bases each). The V gene's germline CDR1 is MNHNY and CDR2 SVGAGI (reference sequence). The CDR3 runs to 14 residues. Trimming removed 2 bases at V and 5 bases at J, with 10 bases between. In DNA form, the CDR3 reads TGTGCCAGCAGTTACGGGACGGCAGACAATGAGCAGTTCTTC. Its translation is CASSYGTADNEQFF.

The chain has TRBV12-5 and TRBJ1-2, with D tentatively TRBD1 (5 bases). CDR1 is LGHNT, CDR2 FRNRAP, per germline. The CDR3 totals 14 residues. The CDR3 DNA reads TGTGTTGTAGTAGACACAGGCCTAAACAATGGCTACACCTTC. It translates to CVVVDTGLNNGYTF.

V usage is TRBV13 and J usage is TRBJ2-7, with D perhaps matching TRBD1 or TRBD2 (5 bases each). V was pared by 7 bases and J by 2 bases, with 15 bases between. Germline V CDR1 and CDR2: PRHDT, FYEKMQ (reference sequence). This CDR3 comprises 14 residues. This CDR3 reads CASIEGRSAYEQYF. CDR3 DNA: TGTGCCAGCATCGAGGGACGGTCGGCCTACGAGCAGTACTTC.

This clonotype was seen a few times. Relative to the germline gene, one junction end is altered; a read error may explain this. The J gene is TRBJ2-5, the V gene TRBV10-2, with no clear D. The CDR3 totals 11 residues. The germline V gene encodes CDR1 WSHSY and CDR2 SAAADI. This CDR3 is CASIVDETQYF. CDR3 coding DNA: TGCGCGAGCATTGTAGACGAGACCCAGTACTTC.

This clonotype was seen repeatedly, ten times or more. The CDR3 DNA reads as TGCAGCGTTGGCGAGGGGCGCGAGCAGTACTTC. The encoded protein is CSVGEGREQYF. The chain links TRBV29-1 to TRBJ2-7, with D possibly called TRBD1 or TRBD2 (5 bases each). Germline V CDR1 and CDR2: SQVTM, ANQGSEA. The CDR3 totals 11 residues. V lost 4 bases to trimming and J lost 6 bases, with 10 bases between them.

The J gene is TRBJ2-3, the V gene TRBV12-3 or TRBV12-4; possibly TRBD1 for D (6 bases). This CDR3 comprises 14 residues. Trimming left V 6 bases short and J 8 bases short, with 18 bases between. The CDR3 DNA sequence: TGTGCCAGCAGGGCCTCAGGGGAGACTGTTACGCAGTATTTT. Residues: CASRASGETVTQYF.

The gene calls are TRBV29-1 and TRBJ1-1, with D maybe TRBD1 (5 bases). CDR1 is SQVTM, CDR2 ANQGSEA, per germline. The CDR3 has 15 residues. V dropped 5 bases and J dropped 5 bases, with 21 bases sitting between them. CDR3 sequence reads: CSVPIRGKADTEAFF. CDR3 nucleotides: TGCAGCGTTCCGATCCGGGGCAAGGCTGATACTGAAGCTTTCTTT.

V gene TRBV20-1 combines with J gene TRBJ1-1, with a possible D match to TRBD1 (5 bases). V lost 0 bases and J lost 6, with 11 bases in between. Germline V CDR1 and CDR2: DFQATT, SNEGSKA (reference sequence). The CDR3 length is 13 residues. CDR3 loop: CSARDRGRSEAFF. DNA for the CDR3: TGCAGTGCTAGAGATAGGGGTCGCTCTGAAGCTTTCTTT.

Comments on this clonotype: At one end, the junction sequence differs from germline, possibly due to a read error. The gene calls are TRBV11-2 and TRBJ2-3; the D call may be TRBD1 or TRBD2 (5 bases each). The germline gives CDR1 SGHAT, CDR2 FQNNGV. This CDR3 is built from 17 residues. The CDR3 reads CASSLGRGSRGKDTQYF. The CDR3 DNA follows: TGCGCCAGCAGCTTGGGGCGAGGTAGCCGGGGCAAAGATACGCAGTATTTT.

In regard to this clonotype: A much more abundant neighbour one base away suggests this may be a read error. The rearrangement links TRBV29-1 to TRBJ2-1; 14 bases are shared with TRBD2. Germline V gene lookup returns CDR1 SQVTM and CDR2 ANQGSEA. This CDR3 contains 13 residues. The DNA of the CDR3 is TGCGGCGGCGGACTAGCGGGAGGCAATGAGCAGTTCTTC. Encoded protein: CGGGLAGGNEQFF.